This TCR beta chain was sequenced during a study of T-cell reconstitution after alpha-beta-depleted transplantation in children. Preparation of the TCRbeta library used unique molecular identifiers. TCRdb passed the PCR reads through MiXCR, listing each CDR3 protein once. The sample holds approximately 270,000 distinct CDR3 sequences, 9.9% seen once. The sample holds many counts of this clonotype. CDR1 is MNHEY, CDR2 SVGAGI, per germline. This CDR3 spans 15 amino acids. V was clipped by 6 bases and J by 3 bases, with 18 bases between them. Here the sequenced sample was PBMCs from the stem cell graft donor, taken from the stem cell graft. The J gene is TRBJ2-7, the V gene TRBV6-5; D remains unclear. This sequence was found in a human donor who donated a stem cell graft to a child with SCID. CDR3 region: CASRSAGRVGYEQYF. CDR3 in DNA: TGTGCCAGCAGGTCAGCCGGACGTGTGGGCTACGAGCAGTACTTC.